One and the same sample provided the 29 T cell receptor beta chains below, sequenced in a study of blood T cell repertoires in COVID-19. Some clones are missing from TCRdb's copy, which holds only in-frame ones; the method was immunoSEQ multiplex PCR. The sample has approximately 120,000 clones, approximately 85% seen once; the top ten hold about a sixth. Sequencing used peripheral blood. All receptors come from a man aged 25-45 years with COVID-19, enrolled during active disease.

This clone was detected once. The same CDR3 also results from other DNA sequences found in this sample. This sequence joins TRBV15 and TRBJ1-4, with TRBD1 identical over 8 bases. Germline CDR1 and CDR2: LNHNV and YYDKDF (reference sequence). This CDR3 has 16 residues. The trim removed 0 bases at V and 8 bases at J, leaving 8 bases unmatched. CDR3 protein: CATSREGGTGGEKLFF. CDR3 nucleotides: TGTGCCACCAGCAGAGAAGGCGGGACAGGCGGCGAAAAACTGTTTTTT.

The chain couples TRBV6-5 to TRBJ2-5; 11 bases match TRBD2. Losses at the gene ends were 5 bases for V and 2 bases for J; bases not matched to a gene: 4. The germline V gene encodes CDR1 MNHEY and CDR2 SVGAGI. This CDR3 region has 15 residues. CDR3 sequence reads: CASSTTSGNQETQYF. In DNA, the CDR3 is TGTGCCAGCAGTACGACTAGCGGGAATCAAGAGACCCAGTACTTC.

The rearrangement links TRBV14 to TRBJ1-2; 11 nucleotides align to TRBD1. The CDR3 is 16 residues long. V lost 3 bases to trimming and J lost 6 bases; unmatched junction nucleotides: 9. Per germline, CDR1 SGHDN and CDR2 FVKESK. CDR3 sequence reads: CASSHIYGQGADGYTF. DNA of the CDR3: TGTGCCAGCAGCCACATATATGGACAGGGGGCGGATGGCTACACCTTC.

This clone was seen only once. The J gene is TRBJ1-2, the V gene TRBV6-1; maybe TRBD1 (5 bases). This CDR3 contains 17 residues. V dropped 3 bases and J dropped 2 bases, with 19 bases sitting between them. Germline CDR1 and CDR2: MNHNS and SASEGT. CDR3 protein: CASSDLYLGGGNYGYTF. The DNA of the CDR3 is TGTGCCAGCAGTGATCTTTACCTCGGGGGGGGAAACTATGGCTACACCTTC.

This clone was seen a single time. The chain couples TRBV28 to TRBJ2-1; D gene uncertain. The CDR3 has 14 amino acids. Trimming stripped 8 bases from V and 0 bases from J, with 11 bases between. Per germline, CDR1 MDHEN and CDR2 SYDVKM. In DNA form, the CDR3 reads TGTGCCAGCCGTGAGAGGAGCTCCTACAATGAGCAGTTCTTC. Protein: CASRERSSYNEQFF.

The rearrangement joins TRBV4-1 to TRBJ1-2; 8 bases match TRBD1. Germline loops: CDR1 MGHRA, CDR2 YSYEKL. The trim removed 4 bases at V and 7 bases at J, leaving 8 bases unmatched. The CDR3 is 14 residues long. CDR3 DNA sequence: TGCGCCAGCAGCCGCCGGACAGGGTTGGGTGGCTACACCTTC. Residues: CASSRRTGLGGYTF.

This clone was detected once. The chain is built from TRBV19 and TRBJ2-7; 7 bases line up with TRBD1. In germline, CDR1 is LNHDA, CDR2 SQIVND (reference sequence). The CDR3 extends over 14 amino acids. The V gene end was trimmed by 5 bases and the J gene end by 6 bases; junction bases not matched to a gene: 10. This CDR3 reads CASSPGRYRGEQYF. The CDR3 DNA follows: TGTGCCAGTAGTCCTGGGCGATACAGGGGCGAGCAGTACTTC.

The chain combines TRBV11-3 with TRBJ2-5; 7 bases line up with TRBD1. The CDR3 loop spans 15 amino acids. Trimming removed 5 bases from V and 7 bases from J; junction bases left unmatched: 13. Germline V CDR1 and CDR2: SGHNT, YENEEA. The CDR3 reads CASSVLTGRVGTQYF. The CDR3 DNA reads TGTGCCAGCAGCGTTCTGACAGGGCGGGTGGGGACCCAGTACTTC.

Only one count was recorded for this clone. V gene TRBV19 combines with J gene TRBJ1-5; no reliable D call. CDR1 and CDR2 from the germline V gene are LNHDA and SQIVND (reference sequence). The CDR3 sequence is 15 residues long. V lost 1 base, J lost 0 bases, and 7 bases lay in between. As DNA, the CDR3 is TGTGCCAGTAGTATAGGACAAGATAGCAATCAGCCCCAGCATTTT. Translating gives CASSIGQDSNQPQHF.

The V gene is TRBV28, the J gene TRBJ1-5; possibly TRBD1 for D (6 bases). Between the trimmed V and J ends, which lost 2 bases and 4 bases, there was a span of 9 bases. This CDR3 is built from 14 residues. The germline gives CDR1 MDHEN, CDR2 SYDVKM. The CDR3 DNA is TGTGCCAGCAGTTTAGACAGGTCAAATCAGCCCCAGCATTTT. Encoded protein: CASSLDRSNQPQHF.

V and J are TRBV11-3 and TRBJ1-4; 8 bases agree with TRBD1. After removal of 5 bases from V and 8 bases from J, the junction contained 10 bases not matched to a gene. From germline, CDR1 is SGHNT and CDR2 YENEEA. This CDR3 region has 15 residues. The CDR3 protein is CASSHPGQGGEKLFF. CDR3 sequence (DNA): TGTGCCAGCAGCCACCCCGGACAGGGTGGCGAAAAACTGTTTTTT. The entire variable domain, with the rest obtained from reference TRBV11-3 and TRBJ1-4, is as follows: EAGVVQSPRYKIIEKKQPVAFWCNPISGHNTLYWYLQNLGQGPELLIRYENEEAVDDSQLPKDRFSAERLKGVDSTLKIQPAELGDSAVYLCASSHPGQGGEKLFFGSGTQLSVL.

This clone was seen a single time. The CDR3 bases are TGTGCCAGCAGCCTCTTAGGAGAGAGGGGGCTTAACTATGGCTACACCTTC. This encodes CASSLLGERGLNYGYTF. This chain joins TRBV16 and TRBJ1-2, with 7 bases identical to TRBD1. Germline V gives CDR1 KGHSY, CDR2 FQNENV. This CDR3 comprises 17 residues. The V gene end was trimmed by 4 bases and the J gene end by 1 base; junction bases not matched to a gene: 12.

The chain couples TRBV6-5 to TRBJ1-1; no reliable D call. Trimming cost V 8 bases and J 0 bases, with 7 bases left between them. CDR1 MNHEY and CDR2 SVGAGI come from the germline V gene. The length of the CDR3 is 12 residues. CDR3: CASADLNTEAFF. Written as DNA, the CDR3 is TGTGCCAGCGCAGATTTGAACACTGAAGCTTTCTTT.

CDR3 sequence (DNA): TGTGCCAGCAGCTTGGACCGGGACAGGGTTTACAATGAGCAGTTCTTC. Amino acid sequence: CASSLDRDRVYNEQFF. The chain is built from TRBV5-6 and TRBJ2-1; 9 bases are a match to TRBD1. CDR1 is SGHDT and CDR2 is YYEEEE in the germline V gene. There are 16 residues in the CDR3. J was trimmed by 4 bases and V by 0 bases; bases with no gene match: 5.

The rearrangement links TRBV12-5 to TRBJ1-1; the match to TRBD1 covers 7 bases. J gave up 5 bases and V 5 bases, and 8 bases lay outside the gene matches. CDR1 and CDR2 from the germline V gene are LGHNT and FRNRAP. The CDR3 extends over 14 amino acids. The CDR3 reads CASGLTGYRTEAFF. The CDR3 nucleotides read TGTGCTAGTGGTCTGACAGGGTACCGTACTGAAGCTTTCTTT.

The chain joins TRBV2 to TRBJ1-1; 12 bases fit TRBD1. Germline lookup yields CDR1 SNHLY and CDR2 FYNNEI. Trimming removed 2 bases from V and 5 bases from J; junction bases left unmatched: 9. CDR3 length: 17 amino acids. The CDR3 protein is CASSERGTGGARTEAFF. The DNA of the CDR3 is TGTGCCAGCAGTGAAAGGGGGACAGGGGGCGCCCGAACTGAAGCTTTCTTT.

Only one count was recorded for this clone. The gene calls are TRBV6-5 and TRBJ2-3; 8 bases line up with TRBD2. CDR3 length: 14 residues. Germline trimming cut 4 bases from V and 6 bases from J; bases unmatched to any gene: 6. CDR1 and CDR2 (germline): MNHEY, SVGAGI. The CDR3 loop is CASSWTSTSDTQYF. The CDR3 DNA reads TGTGCCAGCAGTTGGACTAGCACCTCTGATACGCAGTATTTT.

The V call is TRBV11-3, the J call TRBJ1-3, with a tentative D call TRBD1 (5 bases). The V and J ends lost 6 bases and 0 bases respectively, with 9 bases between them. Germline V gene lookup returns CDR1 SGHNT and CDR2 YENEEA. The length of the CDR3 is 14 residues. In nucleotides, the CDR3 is TGTGCCAGCAGGGAGACAGCCTCTGGAAACACCATATATTTT. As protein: CASRETASGNTIYF.

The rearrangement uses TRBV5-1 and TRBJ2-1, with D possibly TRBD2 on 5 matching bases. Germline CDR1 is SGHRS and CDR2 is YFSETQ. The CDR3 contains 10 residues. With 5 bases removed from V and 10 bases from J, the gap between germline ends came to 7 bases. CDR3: CASRGSEQFF. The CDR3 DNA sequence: TGCGCCAGCAGAGGGAGCGAGCAGTTCTTC.

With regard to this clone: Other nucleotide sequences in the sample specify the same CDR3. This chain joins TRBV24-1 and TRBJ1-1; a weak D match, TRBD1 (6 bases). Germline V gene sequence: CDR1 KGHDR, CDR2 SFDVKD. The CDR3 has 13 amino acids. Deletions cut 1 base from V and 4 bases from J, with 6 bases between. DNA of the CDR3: TGTGCCACCAGTGATTTAGGGGGCACTGAAGCTTTCTTT. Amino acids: CATSDLGGTEAFF.

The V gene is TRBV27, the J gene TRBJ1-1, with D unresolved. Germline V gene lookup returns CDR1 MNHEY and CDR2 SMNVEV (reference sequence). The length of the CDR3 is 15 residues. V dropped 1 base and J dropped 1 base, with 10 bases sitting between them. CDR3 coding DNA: TGTGCCAGCAGTTTATGGGCAGGTTCGAACACTGAAGCTTTCTTT. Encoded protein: CASSLWAGSNTEAFF.

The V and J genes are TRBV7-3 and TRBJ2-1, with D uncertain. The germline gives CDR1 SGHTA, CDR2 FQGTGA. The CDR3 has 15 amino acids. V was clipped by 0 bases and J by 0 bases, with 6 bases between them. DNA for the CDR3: TGTGCCAGCAGCTTAACGCGAGTCTCCTACAATGAGCAGTTCTTC. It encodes CASSLTRVSYNEQFF.

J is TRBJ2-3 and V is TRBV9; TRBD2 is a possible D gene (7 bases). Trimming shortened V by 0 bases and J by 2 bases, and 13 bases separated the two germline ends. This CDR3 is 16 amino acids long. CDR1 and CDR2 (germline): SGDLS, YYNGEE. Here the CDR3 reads CASSVGGGGLTDTQYF. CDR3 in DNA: TGTGCCAGCAGCGTAGGGGGCGGGGGCCTCACAGATACGCAGTATTTT.

Here the CDR3 DNA reads TGTGCCAGCAGTGTCCTTCCGGGACAGGGAGGAAACACCATATATTTT. This sequence encodes CASSVLPGQGGNTIYF. The V gene is TRBV6-1, the J gene TRBJ1-3, with 9 bases that match TRBD1. Germline V lookup: CDR1 MNHNS, CDR2 SASEGT. With 4 bases clipped from V and 4 bases from J, the junction kept 8 bases outside the gene matches. The CDR3 consists of 16 residues.

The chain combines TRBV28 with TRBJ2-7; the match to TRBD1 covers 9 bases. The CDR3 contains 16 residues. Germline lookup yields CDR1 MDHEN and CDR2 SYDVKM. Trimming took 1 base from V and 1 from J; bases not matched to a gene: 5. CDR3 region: CASSLYLGTGSYEQYF. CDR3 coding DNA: TGTGCCAGCAGTTTATATCTAGGGACAGGGTCCTACGAGCAGTACTTC.

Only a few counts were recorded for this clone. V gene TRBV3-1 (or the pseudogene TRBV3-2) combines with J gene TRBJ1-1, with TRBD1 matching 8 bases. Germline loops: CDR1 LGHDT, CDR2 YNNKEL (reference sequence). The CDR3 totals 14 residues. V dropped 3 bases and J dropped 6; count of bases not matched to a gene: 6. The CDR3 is CASSHRAGGSEAFF. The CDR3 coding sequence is TGTGCCAGCAGCCATCGGGCAGGGGGCTCTGAAGCTTTCTTT.

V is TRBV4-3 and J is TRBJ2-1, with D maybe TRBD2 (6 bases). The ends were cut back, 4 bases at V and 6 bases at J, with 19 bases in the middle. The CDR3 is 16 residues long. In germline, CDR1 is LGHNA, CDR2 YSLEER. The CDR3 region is CASSRDSGRPGNEQFF. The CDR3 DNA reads TGCGCCAGCAGCCGAGATAGCGGACGACCGGGCAATGAGCAGTTCTTC.

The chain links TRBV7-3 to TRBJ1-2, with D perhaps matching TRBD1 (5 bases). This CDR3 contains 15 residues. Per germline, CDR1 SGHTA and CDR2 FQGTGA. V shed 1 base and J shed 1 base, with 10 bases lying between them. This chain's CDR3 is CASSLNQGSNYGYTF. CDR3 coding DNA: TGTGCCAGCAGCTTAAACCAGGGTAGTAACTATGGCTACACCTTC.

The DNA of the CDR3 is TGTGCCAGCAGTATCGACACCCAGCCCCAGCATTTT. It is translated as CASSIDTQPQHF. This chain connects TRBV6-6 to TRBJ1-5; D uncertain. From germline, CDR1 is MNHNY and CDR2 SVGAGI (reference sequence). Trimming pared 5 bases from V and 7 bases from J, leaving 9 bases between. The CDR3 sequence is 12 residues long.